Detailed here is one TCR beta chain. Antigen specificity is unknown. The PCR ran on 60 Vbeta and 13 Jbeta primers. Sequenced by immunoSEQ multiplex PCR; TCRdb stores in-frame clones only, minus some. The sample yields some 82,000 clones, of which the top ten take up less than 1.5%. These data belong to a study of cytomegalovirus exposure and HLA in healthy donors. General study results and limits: A later analysis showed that HLA-associated TCR beta chains had undergone more clonal expansion than equally common others.

The receptor comes from a woman younger than 45 in good health and CMV-seronegative. The sample consisted of PBMCs.

CDR3 coding DNA: TGTGCCAGCGGGGGCAGGACCACAGATACGCAGTATTTT. Translated, it gives CASGGRTTDTQYF. This sequence joins TRBV6-5 and TRBJ2-3; perhaps TRBD1 as D (6 bases). Germline V gives CDR1 MNHEY, CDR2 SVGAGI. The V gene lost 8 bases and the J gene lost 2 bases, with 11 bases spanning the gap. This CDR3 is 13 amino acids long.